The entry below gives a single T cell receptor beta chain sequence along with its context. Sample time point: sample taken at primary tumor resection. Whole RNA, isolated from tumor, nontumor lung or frozen PBMC, was sequenced without prior sorting. This entry comes from a study of spatial heterogeneity in lung cancer. MiXCR was run by TCRdb on the 5' RACE reads, yielding one entry per CDR3 protein. Of about 95,000 distinct CDR3 sequences listed, 7% to 9% were seen once; the top ten hold about 7%. The source is a male donor with early-stage non-small cell lung cancer. This specimen was PBMCs, taken at surgery.

The CDR3 reads CASSLAWGNEQFF. In DNA, the CDR3 is TGTGCCAGCAGCTTGGCGTGGGGGAATGAGCAGTTCTTC. The chain combines TRBV5-5 with TRBJ2-1; either TRBD1 or TRBD2 may fit D (5 bases each). Deletions cut 0 bases from V and 7 bases from J, with 8 bases between. CDR1 SGHKS and CDR2 YYEKEE come from the germline V gene (reference sequence). CDR3 length: 13 amino acids.